The 27 T cell receptor beta chains listed next were all sequenced from one sample in a study of blood T cell repertoires in COVID-19. The method was immunoSEQ multiplex PCR; TCRdb's version includes in-frame clones alone and lacks a portion of them. This sample yields approximately 240,000 clones, of which roughly three quarters are seen a single time; 4% belongs to the top ten. Sequenced input: peripheral blood. All receptors derive from a woman in her thirties or forties with active or convalescent COVID-19.

Concerning this clone: At one of its ends the junction is not consistent with the germline gene, which may arise from a read error. The genes are TRBV10-3 and TRBJ1-1; 11 bases are shared with TRBD1. The CDR3 totals 13 residues. CDR1 and CDR2 (germline): ENHRY, SYGVKD. DNA of the CDR3: TGTGCCATCAGCCAGGACAGGGGGCGCGCCATCCCTTTT. Translated, it gives CAISQDRGRAIPF.

The CDR3 DNA reads as TGTGCCAGCAGCCTGACGGGGGGGCCGGGCGTCTGGAGCACTGAAGCTTTCTTT. Its translation: CASSLTGGPGVWSTEAFF. V usage is TRBV5-4 and J usage is TRBJ1-1, with a weak D call TRBD1 (6 bases). In germline, CDR1 is SGHNT, CDR2 YYREEE (reference sequence). The CDR3 runs to 18 residues. Between the trimmed V and J ends, which lost 4 bases and 4 bases, there was a span of 26 bases.

The chain couples TRBV6-5 to TRBJ1-1; perhaps TRBD1 as D (5 bases). Germline-derived CDR1 and CDR2 are MNHEY and SVGAGI. The CDR3 runs 14 residues. Between the trimmed V and J ends, which lost 6 bases and 0 bases, there was a span of 11 bases. CDR3 residues: CASRAGLMNTEAFF. As DNA, the CDR3 is TGTGCCAGCAGAGCGGGACTCATGAACACTGAAGCTTTCTTT.

V usage is TRBV21-1 and J usage is TRBJ1-5; no check of the table's D call, TRBD1, against the DNA was made. TRBV21-1 is an annotated pseudogene. The CDR3 has 16 residues. CDR3 in amino acids: CASIDRDRGRRQPQHF. DNA for the CDR3: TGTGCCAGCATAGACCGGGACAGGGGGCGAAGACAGCCCCAGCATTTT.

This clone was seen a single time. The V gene is TRBV13, the J gene TRBJ2-3, with 8 bases identical to TRBD2. Germline loops: CDR1 PRHDT, CDR2 FYEKMQ (reference sequence). The CDR3 has 14 residues. V was clipped by 5 bases and J by 4 bases; unmatched bases: 5. The CDR3 DNA follows: TGTGCCAGCAGCGCGGGAGGAAGGGCAGATACGCAGTATTTT. It is translated as CASSAGGRADTQYF.

The rearrangement uses TRBV27 and TRBJ1-5, with D hard to call. The CDR3 totals 14 residues. The ends were cut back, 2 bases at V and 6 bases at J, with 11 bases in the middle. Germline V gene data show CDR1 as MNHEY and CDR2 as SMNVEV (reference sequence). CDR3 residues: CASSLVAGSQPQHF. In DNA form, the CDR3 reads TGTGCCAGCAGTTTAGTGGCGGGGAGTCAGCCCCAGCATTTT.

The J gene is TRBJ1-1, the V gene TRBV10-3; possibly TRBD1 for D (5 bases). CDR3 length: 11 residues. V lost 7 bases, J lost 10 bases, and 13 bases lay in between. Per germline, CDR1 ENHRY and CDR2 SYGVKD. The CDR3 spells CAIKGGAGAFF. DNA for the CDR3: TGTGCCATCAAAGGAGGGGCTGGAGCTTTCTTT.

The chain links TRBV7-3 to TRBJ2-5; 12 bases align to TRBD1. Germline CDR1 SGHTA, CDR2 FQGTGA. With 5 bases clipped from V and 5 bases from J, the junction kept 6 bases outside the gene matches. The CDR3 extends over 15 amino acids. CDR3 sequence reads: CASSPGQGAVETQYF. DNA for the CDR3: TGTGCCAGCAGCCCGGGACAGGGGGCCGTGGAGACCCAGTACTTC.

This clone came up many times. The J gene is TRBJ2-3, the V gene TRBV9; 9 bases line up with TRBD2. V dropped 0 bases and J dropped 4; count of bases not matched to a gene: 6. Per germline, CDR1 SGDLS and CDR2 YYNGEE. This CDR3 is 16 amino acids long. CDR3 residues: CASSVDAGGGADTQYF. Written as DNA, the CDR3 is TGTGCCAGCAGCGTAGATGCGGGGGGGGGCGCAGATACGCAGTATTTT.

The rearrangement joins TRBV9 to TRBJ2-5; D unresolved. The germline gives CDR1 SGDLS, CDR2 YYNGEE. The ends were cut back, 1 base at V and 2 bases at J, with 9 bases in the middle. CDR3 length: 14 residues. The CDR3: CASSVSGRQETQYF. CDR3 bases: TGTGCCAGCAGCGTATCAGGCAGACAAGAGACCCAGTACTTC.

This clone was counted only a few times. This chain joins TRBV27 and TRBJ2-3, with D maybe TRBD1 (5 bases). This CDR3 spans 14 amino acids. With 3 bases removed from V and 3 bases from J, the gap between germline ends came to 10 bases. Germline-derived CDR1 and CDR2 are MNHEY and SMNVEV (reference sequence). The CDR3 is CASSFLTVTDTQYF. The CDR3 DNA is TGTGCCAGCAGTTTTTTGACAGTAACAGATACGCAGTATTTT.

The chain carries TRBV6-5 and TRBJ1-5; 7 nucleotides match TRBD1. V was clipped by 7 bases and J by 7 bases; unmatched bases: 10. Germline V CDR1 and CDR2: MNHEY, SVGAGI. There are 14 residues in the CDR3. This CDR3 is CASNRGGGYQPQHF. The CDR3, as DNA: TGTGCCAGCAACCGAGGAGGGGGCTACCAGCCCCAGCATTTT.

V usage is TRBV25-1 and J usage is TRBJ2-5, with TRBD2 matching over 8 bases. This CDR3 spans 15 amino acids. V lost 7 bases to trimming and J lost 1 base; unmatched junction nucleotides: 8. Germline assignment: CDR1 MGHDK and CDR2 SYGVNS. The CDR3 here is CASTASGGGQETQYF. The DNA of the CDR3 is TGTGCCAGCACCGCCTCGGGGGGGGGCCAAGAGACCCAGTACTTC. Looking up the rest from reference TRBV25-1 and TRBJ2-5 gives the full variable domain: EADIYQTPRYLVIGTGKKITLECSQTMGHDKMYWYQQDPGMELHLIHYSYGVNSTEKGDLSSESTVSRIRTEHFPLTLESARPSHTSQYLCASTASGGGQETQYFGPGTRLLVL.

This chain links TRBV5-5 with TRBJ1-1, with no clear D. V shed 0 bases and J shed 0 bases, with 9 bases lying between them. CDR1 SGHKS and CDR2 YYEKEE come from the germline V gene (reference sequence). This CDR3 region has 15 residues. Written as DNA, the CDR3 is TGTGCCAGCAGCTTGGTCTGGGAGATGAACACTGAAGCTTTCTTT. The encoded protein is CASSLVWEMNTEAFF.

This chain connects TRBV19 to TRBJ2-7, with TRBD1 matching 7 bases. V trimming: 7 bases; J trimming: 3 bases; junction bases outside the gene matches: 9. In germline, CDR1 is LNHDA, CDR2 SQIVND (reference sequence). The CDR3 is 14 amino acids. The CDR3 spells CASTRPGQSYEQYF. DNA of the CDR3: TGTGCCAGTACCAGACCGGGACAGAGCTACGAGCAGTACTTC.

This sequence joins TRBV19 and TRBJ1-2; 9 bases map to TRBD1. The CDR3 runs 13 residues. Germline CDR1 reads LNHDA; CDR2 reads SQIVND (reference sequence). Trimming removed 7 bases from V and 6 bases from J; junction bases left unmatched: 6. CDR3 bases: TGTGCCAGTATCGGGACAGGGCTTAATGGCTACACCTTC. Encoded protein: CASIGTGLNGYTF.

The CDR3 DNA reads TGTGCCAGCAGCTTCAGAGGGATAGGTTCACCCCTCCACTTT. Amino acid sequence: CASSFRGIGSPLHF. The chain recombines TRBV5-4 with TRBJ1-6; D is ambiguous. In germline, CDR1 is SGHNT, CDR2 YYREEE (reference sequence). Trimming pared 2 bases from V and 9 bases from J, leaving 12 bases between. CDR3 length: 14 residues. Supplemented by reference TRBV5-4 and TRBJ1-6, the full variable domain reads ETGVTQSPTHLIKTRGQQVTLRCSSQSGHNTVSWYQQALGQGPQFIFQYYREEENGRGNFPPRFSGLQFPNYSSELNVNALELDDSALYLCASSFRGIGSPLHFGNGTRLTVT.

The chain has TRBV6-1 and TRBJ1-5; no definite D call. The CDR3 is made up of 17 amino acids. Germline assignment: CDR1 MNHNS and CDR2 SASEGT. V gave up 0 bases and J gave up 7 bases, with 19 bases separating them. CDR3 amino acids: CASSEALGFSLRQPQHF. For the CDR3, the DNA is TGTGCCAGCAGTGAAGCGCTAGGCTTCAGCCTTAGACAGCCCCAGCATTTT.

This chain joins TRBV30 and TRBJ1-1, with a tentative D call TRBD1 (6 bases). The V end lost 3 bases, the J end lost 4 bases, and 12 bases lay between the germline ends. Germline CDR1 is GTSNPN and CDR2 is SVGIG (reference sequence). CDR3 length: 13 residues. The CDR3 reads CAWRQDSATEAFF. DNA for the CDR3: TGTGCCTGGAGGCAGGACAGTGCCACTGAAGCTTTCTTT.

This sequence joins TRBV15 and TRBJ1-4; 10 bases agree with TRBD1. The germline V gene encodes CDR1 LNHNV and CDR2 YYDKDF (reference sequence). This CDR3 spans 15 amino acids. V gave up 5 bases and J gave up 5 bases; unmatched junction bases: 5. CDR3 nucleotide sequence: TGTGCCACCAGCCCGGACAGGGGGAGAAATGAAAAACTGTTTTTT. Translation: CATSPDRGRNEKLFF.

The J gene is TRBJ2-7, the V gene TRBV27; no definite D call. V was trimmed by 4 bases and J by 1 base, leaving 2 bases between them. This CDR3 contains 11 residues. Germline V gives CDR1 MNHEY, CDR2 SMNVEV (reference sequence). CDR3 coding DNA: TGTGCCAGCAGTTCGTCCTACGAGCAGTACTTC. It specifies CASSSSYEQYF.

The chain uses TRBV19 and TRBJ2-7; 9 nucleotides align to TRBD1. The ends lost 6 bases at V and 5 bases at J; junction bases unmatched: 11. Germline CDR1 is LNHDA and CDR2 is SQIVND (reference sequence). CDR3 length: 15 amino acids. The CDR3 coding sequence is TGTGCCAGTAGACCCCCCGGGACAGGGAACCACGAGCAGTACTTC. Encoded protein: CASRPPGTGNHEQYF.

This clone occurred once. Here the CDR3 reads CASSRGAGDTQYF. In nucleotides, the CDR3 is TGCGCCAGCAGCCGCGGGGCGGGAGATACGCAGTATTTT. This chain uses TRBV5-1 with TRBJ2-3; maybe TRBD2 (6 bases). V shed 4 bases and J shed 5 bases, with 11 bases lying between them. There are 13 residues in the CDR3. CDR1 is SGHRS, CDR2 YFSETQ, per germline.

J is TRBJ1-2 and V is TRBV28; 7 positions match TRBD1. Per germline, CDR1 MDHEN and CDR2 SYDVKM. V shed 7 bases, J shed 8 bases, and the junction held 7 bases outside the gene matches. The CDR3 loop spans 12 amino acids. The CDR3 here is CASNEGAGGYTF. The CDR3 region has the DNA TGTGCCAGCAATGAGGGGGCGGGCGGCTACACCTTC.

In this sample, this clone turned up a few times. This chain links TRBV5-5 with TRBJ2-3; no firm D call. The CDR3 loop spans 14 amino acids. Germline CDR1 and CDR2: SGHKS and YYEKEE (reference sequence). V lost 2 bases to trimming and J lost 4 bases, with 11 bases between them. DNA for the CDR3: TGTGCCAGCAGCTTCGTGGCAGAATCAGATACGCAGTATTTT. The encoded protein is CASSFVAESDTQYF. Together with reference TRBV5-5 and TRBJ2-3, the CDR3 gives the full variable domain: DAGVTQSPTHLIKTRGQQVTLRCSPISGHKSVSWYQQVLGQGPQFIFQYYEKEERGRGNFPDRFSARQFPNYSSELNVNALLLGDSALYLCASSFVAESDTQYFGPGTRLTVL.

The J gene is TRBJ2-6, the V gene TRBV4-1; D perhaps matches TRBD1 (6 bases). Germline CDR1 is MGHRA and CDR2 is YSYEKL. V was shortened by 0 bases and J by 2 bases, with 11 bases between the two germline ends. The CDR3 covers 17 residues. The CDR3 DNA follows: TGCGCCAGCAGCCAAGATGTCAGGGGAGCTGGGGCCAACGTCCTGACTTTC. As protein: CASSQDVRGAGANVLTF.

This clone was counted once. This sequence joins TRBV19 and TRBJ2-7; the match to TRBD1 covers 8 bases. The length of the CDR3 is 13 residues. Per the germline V gene, CDR1 is LNHDA and CDR2 is SQIVND (reference sequence). The J segment lost 8 bases and the V segment lost 6 bases, leaving 9 bases of the junction unmatched. The CDR3 region has the DNA TGTGCCAGTAGGGTGGACAGGGATCAGAAGCAGTACTTC. It codes for CASRVDRDQKQYF.